Only one count was recorded for the clone carrying this T cell receptor beta chain. Per the germline V gene, CDR1 is MNHEY and CDR2 is SVGAGI. The CDR3 totals 13 residues. The ends lost 1 base at V and 13 bases at J; junction bases unmatched: 4. The sample originates from a study of CD8 T cells in Susac syndrome. Reverse transcription of roughly 0.45 to 1 ug RNA used random hexamers. MiXCR, run by TCRdb on the immunoSEQ multiplex PCR reads, gives a single entry per CDR3 protein. The sample holds hundreds of thousands of distinct CDR3 sequences, around 90% seen once. The study sequenced TCR beta in blood CD8+ and CD4+ T cells. The authors negatively isolated CD8+ and CD4+ T cells and FACS-enriched TEMRA cells.

The chain employs TRBV6-5 and TRBJ2-3; TRBD2 matches at 11 bases. The TCR originated in a human donor with multiple sclerosis. The source material was CD8+ T cells from PBMCs. As DNA, the CDR3 is TGTGCCAGCAGTTACTTACTAGCGGGGGAAAAGTATTTT. Protein product: CASSYLLAGEKYF.